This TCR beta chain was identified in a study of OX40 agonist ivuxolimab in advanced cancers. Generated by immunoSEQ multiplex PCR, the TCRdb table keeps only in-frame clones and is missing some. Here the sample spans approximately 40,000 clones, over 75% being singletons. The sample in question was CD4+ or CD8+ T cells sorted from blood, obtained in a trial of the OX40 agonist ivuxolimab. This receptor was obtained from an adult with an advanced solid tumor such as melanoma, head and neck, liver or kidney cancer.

The CDR3 sequence: CASSLRGRGAHYNEQFF. The CDR3 DNA sequence: TGTGCCAGCAGCTTAAGGGGGCGCGGGGCGCACTACAATGAGCAGTTCTTC. The V call is TRBV7-6, the J call TRBJ2-1, with a weak D call TRBD1 (7 bases). Trimming removed 2 bases at V and 3 bases at J, with 17 bases between. This CDR3 has 17 residues. The germline CDR1 and CDR2 sequences are SGHVS and FNYEAQ. The full variable domain, in which reference TRBV7-6 and TRBJ2-1 provide the parts outside the CDR3, is GAGVSQSPRYKVTKRGQDVALRCDPISGHVSLYWYRQALGQGPEFLTYFNYEAQQDKSGLPNDRFSAERPEGSISTLTIQRTEQRDSAMYRCASSLRGRGAHYNEQFFGPGTRLTVL.